The source of this T cell receptor beta chain is a study of human T cells and chemical hapten exposure. As to time point: pre-sensitization, week 0. Noted treatment: therapeutic diphenylcyclopropenone sensitization with weekly scalp DPC. Unfractionated whole blood was the source from which total RNA was extracted. This clonotype was observed many times. The germline V and J ends were trimmed by 5 bases and 4 bases, with 14 bases remaining between them. The CDR3 totals 14 residues. TCRdb ran MiXCR on the RACE reads and lists one entry per CDR3 protein. The repertoire includes about 120,000 distinct CDR3 sequences, 13% of them detected once, and around 2.7% sits in the top ten.

Sequences were derived from whole blood, sampled in connection with sensitization to the hapten diphenylcyclopropenone (DPC). The sequence was collected from a woman in her late teens or twenties with alopecia areata. Some clones in this sample may be carry-over from other donors' samples. The chain combines TRBV12-3 or TRBV12-4 with TRBJ1-2, with D unclear. As DNA, the CDR3 is TGTGCCAGCAGTCCTCCTGGGGTCGGCTATGGCTACACCTTC. It codes for CASSPPGVGYGYTF.